This T cell receptor beta chain was documented in a study of shared T cell receptors in the human thymus. Germline V gene sequence: CDR1 SGHNT, CDR2 YYREEE (reference sequence). The CDR3 contains 13 residues. V shed 0 bases and J shed 14 bases, with 16 bases lying between them. Libraries were prepared by immunoSEQ multiplex PCR; TCRdb keeps only in-frame clonotypes and omits some of them. The table lists about 730,000 clones, approximately 85% of them singletons. The sample was also linked to a second study, of human thymus T cells.

The clonotype was recovered from a girl less than two years old with a congenital heart defect. The V call is TRBV5-4, the J call TRBJ2-3, with a possible D match to TRBD2 (7 bases). Sequencing input: thymocytes. DNA for the CDR3: TGTGCCAGCAGCTTGGGGGTTCGGGGGGCCCCGTATTTT. Encoded protein: CASSLGVRGAPYF. The complete variable domain, with remaining parts taken from reference TRBV5-4 and TRBJ2-3, reads ETGVTQSPTHLIKTRGQQVTLRCSSQSGHNTVSWYQQALGQGPQFIFQYYREEENGRGNFPPRFSGLQFPNYSSELNVNALELDDSALYLCASSLGVRGAPYFGPGTRLTVL.